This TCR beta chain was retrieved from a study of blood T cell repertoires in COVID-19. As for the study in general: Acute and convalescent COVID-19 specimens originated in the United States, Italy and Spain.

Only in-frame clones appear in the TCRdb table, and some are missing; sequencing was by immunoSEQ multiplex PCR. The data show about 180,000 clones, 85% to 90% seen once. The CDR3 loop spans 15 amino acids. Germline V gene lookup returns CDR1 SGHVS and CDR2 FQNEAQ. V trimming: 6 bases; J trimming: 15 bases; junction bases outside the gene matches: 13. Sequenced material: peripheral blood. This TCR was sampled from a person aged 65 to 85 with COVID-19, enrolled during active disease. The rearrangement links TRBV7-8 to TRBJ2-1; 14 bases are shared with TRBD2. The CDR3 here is CASSFTGLAGEGRFF. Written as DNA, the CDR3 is TGTGCCAGCAGTTTTACGGGACTAGCGGGAGAAGGGCGGTTCTTC.